This T cell receptor (beta chain) was captured in a study of cytomegalovirus exposure and HLA in healthy donors. Across the study: The early release's HLA-typed donors yielded some 85 million unique TCRs. Of 300 to 500 genotyped donors, about 80% clustered with self-reported Caucasian donors.

As concerns this clone: What it binds is not known.

The CDR3 spans 15 residues. V lost 4 bases and J lost 0; bases outside the gene matches: 0. CDR1 is PRHDT and CDR2 is FYEKMQ in the germline V gene (reference sequence). 13 Jbeta primers and 60 Vbeta primers were used for the PCR. Some clones are missing from TCRdb's copy, which holds only in-frame ones; the method was immunoSEQ multiplex PCR. This table holds 65,000 to 85,000 clones, around 10% found once. General study results and limits: Later, TCR association rates were found to vary by HLA locus, highest for DRB1 and lowest for HLA-C.

The sequence was collected from a man between 60 and 75 years old in good health and CMV-seropositive. Sequencing was performed on PBMCs. The chain is built from TRBV13 and TRBJ2-6, with 7 bases lining up with TRBD2. The DNA for the CDR3 is TGTGCCAGCAGCTGGGGGGGCTCTGGGGCCAACGTCCTGACTTTC. It yields the protein CASSWGGSGANVLTF.